Each of the 32 T cell receptor beta chains below was sequenced from the same sample in a study of blood T cell repertoires in COVID-19. The protocol was immunoSEQ multiplex PCR, while the TCRdb copy is restricted to in-frame clones and leaves out a portion. Of 65,000 to 85,000 clones in the sample, around 81% were seen once. The sequencing sample was made of peripheral blood. The receptor set was obtained from a human donor in a cohort sampled during active COVID-19.

V and J are TRBV7-8 and TRBJ1-4; perhaps TRBD1 as D (5 bases). The ends were cut back, 4 bases at V and 4 bases at J, with 13 bases in the middle. CDR1 and CDR2 (germline): SGHVS, FQNEAQ. This CDR3 has 15 amino acids. CDR3 sequence (DNA): TGTGCCAGCAGCTCGCGACGACAGCTTAATGAAAAACTGTTTTTT. It codes for CASSSRRQLNEKLFF.

J is TRBJ2-7 and V is TRBV5-5; 8 nucleotides line up with TRBD2. This CDR3 has 13 amino acids. CDR1 SGHKS and CDR2 YYEKEE come from the germline V gene (reference sequence). Losses at the gene ends were 6 bases for V and 6 bases for J; bases not matched to a gene: 8. The CDR3 DNA reads as TGTGCCAGCAACGGACTAAGCGGGAGCGAGCAGTACGTC. It is translated as CASNGLSGSEQYV.

This chain links TRBV28 with TRBJ2-5; no reliable D call. The CDR3 runs 16 residues. The germline CDR1 and CDR2 sequences are MDHEN and SYDVKM. V lost 2 bases, J lost 2 bases, and 15 bases lay in between. CDR3 residues: CASSLEAYDGQETQYF. CDR3 DNA sequence: TGTGCCAGCAGTTTAGAGGCATATGACGGGCAAGAGACCCAGTACTTC.

V usage is TRBV28 and J usage is TRBJ2-1; D is unclear. This CDR3 is built from 15 residues. Germline V gene data show CDR1 as MDHEN and CDR2 as SYDVKM. Trimming took off 8 bases at V and 3 bases at J, with 17 bases between the two ends. The CDR3 protein is CASAPEAALYNEQFF. DNA of the CDR3: TGTGCCAGCGCCCCCGAGGCAGCGCTCTACAATGAGCAGTTCTTC. Variable domain in full (rest from reference TRBV28 and TRBJ2-1): DVKVTQSSRYLVKRTGEKVFLECVQDMDHENMFWYRQDPGLGLRLIYFSYDVKMKEKGDIPEGYSVSREKKERFSLILESASTNQTSMYLCASAPEAALYNEQFFGPGTRLTVL.

The V call is TRBV7-2, the J call TRBJ2-7; 8 nucleotides match TRBD1. The length of the CDR3 is 12 residues. The germline V gene has CDR1 SGHTA and CDR2 FQGNSA. Germline trimming cut 5 bases from V and 11 bases from J; bases unmatched to any gene: 8. The CDR3 region has the DNA TGTGCCAGCAGCCCCGGGCAGGGGGCGGAGTACGTC. This codes for CASSPGQGAEYV.

V and J are TRBV27 and TRBJ2-7; weak D call: TRBD2 (5 bases). Per germline, CDR1 MNHEY and CDR2 SMNVEV (reference sequence). The CDR3 totals 13 residues. V shed 6 bases and J shed 2 bases, with 11 bases lying between them. The DNA for the CDR3 is TGTGCCAGCAGAGCTACCGGGACCTACGAGCAGTACTTC. Its protein is CASRATGTYEQYF.

V usage is TRBV3-1 (or the pseudogene TRBV3-2) and J usage is TRBJ1-1; D remains ambiguous. This CDR3 spans 16 amino acids. Germline V lookup: CDR1 LGHDT, CDR2 YNNKEL (reference sequence). Trimming took 1 base from V and 1 from J, leaving 13 bases between them. CDR3: CASSQGGASQNTEAFF. CDR3 coding DNA: TGTGCCAGCAGCCAAGGGGGAGCATCTCAGAACACTGAAGCTTTCTTT.

This chain uses TRBV19 with TRBJ2-5; 9 nucleotides align to TRBD1. The V gene end was trimmed by 6 bases and the J gene end by 5 bases; junction bases not matched to a gene: 7. This CDR3 contains 14 residues. CDR1 is LNHDA, CDR2 SQIVND, per germline (reference sequence). CDR3 sequence reads: CASRYTGGMETQYF. DNA of the CDR3: TGTGCCAGTAGATATACAGGGGGCATGGAGACCCAGTACTTC.

The V call is TRBV5-5, the J call TRBJ2-5; TRBD1 agrees at 9 bases. The germline CDR1 and CDR2 sequences are SGHKS and YYEKEE (reference sequence). The V segment lost 1 base and the J segment 5 bases; nucleotides outside the gene matches: 12. This CDR3 contains 17 residues. Written as DNA, the CDR3 is TGTGCCAGCAGCTTGACGCGGGACAGGGACTACGTGGAGACCCAGTACTTC. Its translation: CASSLTRDRDYVETQYF.

The chain couples TRBV14 to TRBJ1-1; TRBD1 is a possible D gene (5 bases). The CDR3 runs to 14 residues. Germline CDR1 reads SGHDN; CDR2 reads FVKESK. V dropped 4 bases and J dropped 1 base, with 10 bases sitting between them. CDR3 sequence reads: CASSLRQGNTEAFF. Written as DNA, the CDR3 is TGTGCCAGCAGCCTACGCCAGGGGAACACTGAAGCTTTCTTT. The complete variable domain, with remaining parts taken from reference TRBV14 and TRBJ1-1, reads EAGVTQFPSHSVIEKGQTVTLRCDPISGHDNLYWYRRVMGKEIKFLLHFVKESKQDESGMPNNRFLAERTGGTYSTLKVQPAELEDSGVYFCASSLRQGNTEAFFGQGTRLTVV.

This clone was detected a few times. V gene TRBV9 combines with J gene TRBJ2-3; maybe TRBD2 (6 bases). Trimming took off 3 bases at V and 4 bases at J, with 18 bases between the two ends. The CDR3 is made up of 16 amino acids. Germline CDR1 SGDLS, CDR2 YYNGEE. The CDR3, as DNA: TGTGCCAGCAGCGCCACCGGAGGGAGTAACGCAGATACGCAGTATTTT. This codes for CASSATGGSNADTQYF.

The chain uses TRBV3-1 (or the pseudogene TRBV3-2) and TRBJ2-2; 8 bases map to TRBD2. This CDR3 has 22 amino acids. The germline gives CDR1 LGHDT, CDR2 YNNKEL (reference sequence). Trimming cost V 3 bases and J 3 bases; bases outside gene matches: 24. CDR3 sequence reads: CASSQTARGGLSPGADTGELFF. The CDR3 DNA sequence: TGTGCCAGCAGCCAGACTGCCCGGGGGGGCCTCAGTCCCGGCGCCGACACCGGGGAGCTGTTTTTT.

The V gene is TRBV6-5, the J gene TRBJ1-5, with a tentative D call TRBD1 (6 bases). The CDR3 loop spans 15 amino acids. In germline, CDR1 is MNHEY, CDR2 SVGAGI. V lost 0 bases to trimming and J lost 6 bases, with 12 bases between them. The CDR3: CASSYSADRTQPQHF. CDR3 sequence (DNA): TGTGCCAGCAGTTACTCGGCGGACAGAACTCAGCCCCAGCATTTT.

CDR3 in amino acids: CASSDGAGGQETQYF. The CDR3 DNA reads as TGTGCCAGCAGTGACGGGGCGGGGGGACAAGAGACCCAGTACTTC. This chain links TRBV6-4 with TRBJ2-5; TRBD2 agrees at 8 bases. Germline values: CDR1 MRHNA, CDR2 SNTAGT. V trimming: 2 bases; J trimming: 2 bases; junction bases outside the gene matches: 4. The CDR3 is made up of 15 amino acids.

The rearrangement uses TRBV4-1 and TRBJ2-1; 15 bases align to TRBD2. The junction had 6 bases not matched to a gene; V was cut back by 5 bases and J by 10 bases. CDR1 is MGHRA and CDR2 is YSYEKL in the germline V gene. The CDR3 is made up of 15 amino acids. The CDR3 region is CASSGLAGGPDEQFF. The DNA of the CDR3 is TGCGCCAGCAGCGGACTAGCGGGAGGGCCAGACGAGCAGTTCTTC.

This clone was counted a single time. The CDR3 reads CSADGQGATDTQYF. The CDR3, as DNA: TGCAGCGCAGACGGACAGGGGGCAACAGATACGCAGTATTTT. The gene calls are TRBV29-1 and TRBJ2-3, with 11 bases matching TRBD1. The germline V gene has CDR1 SQVTM and CDR2 ANQGSEA. The CDR3 has 14 amino acids. After removal of 7 bases from V and 3 bases from J, the junction contained 6 bases not matched to a gene.

This clone was observed a handful of times. This chain connects TRBV30 to TRBJ2-5, with 8 bases lining up with TRBD2. The germline V gene has CDR1 GTSNPN and CDR2 SVGIG (reference sequence). This CDR3 spans 15 amino acids. J lost 4 bases, V lost 0 bases, and 7 bases had no gene match. The CDR3 DNA is TGTGCCTGGAGTGTAAGGCGGGGGGTTGGAGAGACCCAGTACTTC. This gives the protein CAWSVRRGVGETQYF.

The chain combines TRBV5-1 with TRBJ2-5; a possible D gene is TRBD1 (5 bases). V was shortened by 2 bases and J by 8 bases, with 31 bases between the two germline ends. Germline V gives CDR1 SGHRS, CDR2 YFSETQ. The CDR3 spans 19 residues. CDR3 sequence (DNA): TGCGCCAGCAGCTTTCCCAGGGATTCGGCCGGATCTAGTAGAAGTACCCAGTACTTC. Protein: CASSFPRDSAGSSRSTQYF.

This clone was seen ten or more times. The chain uses TRBV6-5 and TRBJ1-1; a weak D match, TRBD1 (5 bases). Germline lookup yields CDR1 MNHEY and CDR2 SVGAGI. The ends were cut back, 2 bases at V and 5 bases at J, with 9 bases in the middle. This CDR3 region has 13 residues. CDR3 amino acids: CASSYNRGTEAFF. The CDR3, as DNA: TGTGCCAGCAGTTACAATCGGGGGACTGAAGCTTTCTTT.

The rearrangement links TRBV6-5 to TRBJ2-1; 11 positions agree with TRBD2. The CDR3 covers 15 residues. Losses at the gene ends were 5 bases for V and 6 bases for J; bases not matched to a gene: 6. Germline V CDR1 and CDR2: MNHEY, SVGAGI. The CDR3 DNA sequence: TGTGCCAGCAGTCCCCTAGCGGGAGGTAGCAATGAGCAGTTCTTC. Encoded protein: CASSPLAGGSNEQFF.

J is TRBJ2-1 and V is TRBV5-8; 9 bases are a match to TRBD1. J was trimmed by 7 bases and V by 0 bases; bases with no gene match: 8. The length of the CDR3 is 16 residues. Germline loops: CDR1 SGHTS, CDR2 YDEGEE. The DNA for the CDR3 is TGTGCCAGCAGCTTGGGTGTGACAGGGGGTCCTAATGAGCAGTTCTTC. This sequence encodes CASSLGVTGGPNEQFF.

J is TRBJ1-1 and V is TRBV27; 7 positions agree with TRBD1. Unmatched junction bases numbered 0, after V lost 1 base and J lost 4 bases. Germline CDR1 MNHEY, CDR2 SMNVEV (reference sequence). This CDR3 has 13 residues. The CDR3 DNA reads as TGTGCCAGCAGTTTATGGGACAGCACTGAAGCTTTCTTT. Its translation is CASSLWDSTEAFF.

The rearrangement links TRBV6-5 to TRBJ2-7; TRBD1 matches 7 bases. This CDR3 comprises 13 residues. Germline assignment: CDR1 MNHEY and CDR2 SVGAGI. Trimming took 7 bases from V and 6 from J; bases not matched to a gene: 9. The CDR3 DNA sequence: TGTGCCAGCAATCTACTTACAGGGGCCGAGCAGTACTTC. Translating it yields CASNLLTGAEQYF.

This clone was found once. The chain links TRBV5-1 to TRBJ1-3; D is possibly TRBD1 (5 bases). The germline V gene encodes CDR1 SGHRS and CDR2 YFSETQ. The CDR3 sequence is 18 residues long. V lost 0 bases and J lost 0, with 16 bases in between. This CDR3 is CASSLDEWGSRSGNTIYF. CDR3 in DNA: TGCGCCAGCAGCTTGGACGAATGGGGCTCCCGCTCTGGAAACACCATATATTTT.

This clone was seen once. The CDR3 here is CASSSPLGANEQFF. CDR3 coding DNA: TGCGCCAGCAGCTCCCCCCTTGGGGCCAATGAGCAGTTCTTC. This chain joins TRBV4-1 and TRBJ2-1; possibly TRBD1 for D (5 bases). This CDR3 has 14 residues. CDR1 MGHRA and CDR2 YSYEKL come from the germline V gene. V lost 5 bases and J lost 6, with 14 bases in between.

J is TRBJ2-1 and V is TRBV13, with 13 bases identical to TRBD2. V gave up 3 bases and J gave up 6 bases; unmatched junction bases: 8. The CDR3 spans 17 residues. Germline V gene lookup returns CDR1 PRHDT and CDR2 FYEKMQ (reference sequence). DNA for the CDR3: TGTGCCAGCAGCTTGACCCCCGGGACTAGCGGGACCAATGAGCAGTTCTTC. This gives the protein CASSLTPGTSGTNEQFF.

V usage is TRBV6-5 and J usage is TRBJ1-1; D is unresolved. CDR1 is MNHEY and CDR2 is SVGAGI in the germline V gene. The CDR3 consists of 13 residues. V lost 0 bases, J lost 11 bases, and 13 bases lay in between. The CDR3 DNA sequence: TGTGCCAGCAGTTACTCAGGAGGGAGTGGGGCTTTCTTT. This encodes CASSYSGGSGAFF.

This clone was seen more than once but under ten times. This chain joins TRBV19 and TRBJ1-2, with D perhaps TRBD1 (6 bases). Looked up from germline, CDR1 is LNHDA and CDR2 is SQIVND (reference sequence). The CDR3 length is 13 residues. V was cut by 6 bases and J by 5 bases, with 13 bases left in between. CDR3 region: CASSLLGAYGYTF. The CDR3 bases are TGTGCCAGTAGCCTTCTGGGGGCTTATGGCTACACCTTC.

The V and J genes are TRBV6-6 and TRBJ1-1; 8 bases align to TRBD1. The CDR3 length is 15 residues. V lost 4 bases, J lost 4 bases, and 8 bases stayed unmatched. Germline lookup yields CDR1 MNHNY and CDR2 SVGAGI (reference sequence). CDR3 nucleotide sequence: TGTGCCAGCAGTTCCTCCGGACAGGGAGGCACTGAAGCTTTCTTT. It is translated as CASSSSGQGGTEAFF.

The rearrangement links TRBV11-2 to TRBJ2-2; D not resolved. This CDR3 is built from 14 residues. Looked up from germline, CDR1 is SGHAT and CDR2 is FQNNGV. V lost 1 base to trimming and J lost 8 bases, with 11 bases between them. In nucleotides, the CDR3 is TGTGCCAGCAGCTTAGTTCGGGTTGATGGGGAGCTGTTTTTT. Protein sequence: CASSLVRVDGELFF. Using reference TRBV11-2 and TRBJ2-2 for the parts outside the CDR3, the full variable domain is EAGVAQSPRYKIIEKRQSVAFWCNPISGHATLYWYQQILGQGPKLLIQFQNNGVVDDSQLPKDRFSAERLKGVDSTLKIQPAKLEDSAVYLCASSLVRVDGELFFGEGSRLTVL.

The chain recombines TRBV4-1 with TRBJ2-5, with D unclear. The CDR3 is made up of 15 amino acids. Germline CDR1 MGHRA, CDR2 YSYEKL. V was trimmed by 2 bases and J by 1 base, leaving 11 bases between them. DNA of the CDR3: TGCGCCAGCAGCCAATCTCGCCCTACCCAAGAGACCCAGTACTTC. The encoded protein is CASSQSRPTQETQYF.

This chain joins TRBV27 and TRBJ1-2, with D unclear. The germline CDR1 and CDR2 sequences are MNHEY and SMNVEV (reference sequence). V lost 4 bases to trimming and J lost 6 bases, with 12 bases between them. The length of the CDR3 is 13 residues. CDR3 DNA sequence: TGTGCCAGCAGTTCCTGGCTTCCTGATGGCTACACCTTC. Amino acids: CASSSWLPDGYTF.